This is a list of T cell receptor beta chains from one sample in a study of cytomegalovirus exposure and HLA in healthy donors. TCRdb's table, derived via immunoSEQ multiplex PCR, lists solely in-frame clones and lacks some. The profile shows approximately 140,000 clones, around nine tenths of them singletons. Sequenced: PBMCs. The receptors come from a woman aged 18-30 years in good health and CMV-seropositive. Each CDR3 is given with its conserved first and last residue. The D gene is left open where the match is weak. Clone size is not always given. Where it is, it says once, few, many or a class for expanded clones.

clone_size	v_call	d_call	j_call	cdr3_aa	cdr3_nt
NA	TRBV7-2	NA	TRBJ2-7	CASSLIAESYEQYF	TGTGCCAGCAGCTTAATAGCGGAATCCTACGAGCAGTACTTC
NA	TRBV27	TRBD1	TRBJ1-6	CASSLQGVNSPLHF	TGTGCCAGCAGTTTACAGGGGGTGAATTCACCCCTCCACTTT
NA	TRBV7-3	NA	TRBJ2-2	CASSPTEFGELFF	TGTGCCAGCAGCCCAACCGAGTTCGGGGAGCTGTTTTTT
NA	TRBV21-1	NA	TRBJ1-3	CASSKAEKGAGNTIYF	TGTGCCAGCAGCAAAGCGGAAAAGGGGGCTGGAAACACCATATATTTT
NA	TRBV27	TRBD1	TRBJ1-4	CASNNRGSGEKLFF	TGTGCCAGCAACAACAGGGGTTCCGGTGAAAAACTGTTTTTT
NA	TRBV27	NA	TRBJ1-6	CASSLTSGRGKFSPLHF	TGTGCCAGCAGTTTAACGTCGGGGAGGGGGAAATTTTCACCCCTCCACTTT
NA	TRBV10-3	TRBD1	TRBJ2-2	CAISQVGQDTGELFF	TGTGCCATTTCTCAAGTGGGACAGGACACCGGGGAGCTGTTTTTT
NA	TRBV2	TRBD2	TRBJ2-1	CASSGLAGGSYNEQFF	TGTGCCAGCAGTGGACTAGCGGGAGGATCCTACAATGAGCAGTTCTTC
NA	TRBV7-9	TRBD1	TRBJ2-7	CASSLPLGQGQYEQYF	TGTGCCAGCAGCTTACCGCTCGGACAGGGACAGTACGAGCAGTACTTC
NA	TRBV5-5	NA	TRBJ1-1	CASSLGGPRGGTEAFF	TGTGCCAGCAGCCTGGGGGGGCCCCGGGGGGGCACTGAAGCTTTCTTT
NA	TRBV18	TRBD1	TRBJ2-7	CASSPRTGNSYEQYF	TGTGCCAGCTCACCCCGGACAGGGAACTCCTACGAGCAGTACTTC
once	TRBV16	NA	TRBJ1-1	CASSQRRDSRRTEAFF	TGTGCCAGCAGCCAACGGAGGGATAGCCGTCGGACTGAAGCTTTCTTT
NA	TRBV4-1	NA	TRBJ2-6	CASSPGHSGANVLTF	TGCGCCAGCAGCCCTGGACACTCTGGGGCCAACGTCCTGACTTTC
NA	TRBV5-1	TRBD1	TRBJ2-5	CASRFGDRGSQETQYF	TGCGCCAGCAGATTCGGTGACAGGGGGTCCCAAGAGACCCAGTACTTC
NA	TRBV28	TRBD1	TRBJ1-2	CASSYPGQGDGYTF	TGTGCCAGCAGTTACCCTGGACAGGGTGATGGCTACACCTTC